This TCR beta chain was captured by sequencing in a study of CD8 T cells in Susac syndrome (dated by TCRdb to between 2018 and 2021). With regard to the full study: Repertoire sequencing was used to test whether CD8+ T cell activation and differentiation in Susac syndrome was antigen driven. The clonality of the CD8+ T cell repertoire was compared across approximately 12 healthy donors, roughly 14 Susac syndrome patients and roughly 16 multiple sclerosis patients. Broad study findings and their caveats: The number of individuals in the TCR sequencing and HLA analysis was acknowledged as relatively small.

From its cysteine to its phenylalanine, the CDR3 spans 14 amino acids. The sequence is cut down to CDR3 DNA, 42 bases in frame from base 1. As encoded in the germline V gene (reference sequence), CDR1 is MNHEY while CDR2 is SMNVEV. V is cut by 4 bases and J by 2 bases, and the space between the germline ends is 11 bases. High-throughput TCR beta sequencing profiled peripheral blood CD8+ and CD4+ T cells from healthy donors, Susac syndrome patients and multiple sclerosis patients. The multiple sclerosis controls were treatment-naive patients who had stable or active relapsing-remitting disease and met the revised McDonald criteria. Bulk CD8+ and CD4+ T cells were purified by magnetic negative isolation, whereas CD8+ TEMRA cells were enriched by FACS. Blood was drawn into EDTA tubes, processed within 24 hours, and PBMCs were isolated by density gradient centrifugation. PBMCs intended for TCR sequencing were cryopreserved in liquid nitrogen and thawed later in a water bath at 37 degrees C. The sorted or isolated CD4+, CD8+ and CD8+ TEMRA cells had a purity of 90% or higher.

Concerning this clonotype: Its cognate antigen has yet to be identified. No clone much larger than this one lies a single base away; base qualities are absent.

RNA was extracted using the RNeasy kit, and about 0.45 to 1 microgram was reverse transcribed with random hexamers. The immunoSEQ multiplex PCR assay, covering 54 Vbeta and 13 Jbeta segments, was used to amplify TCR beta CDR3 regions. PCR amplification bias was corrected by using a synthetic template baseline for primer optimization and computational correction. For the original study's pipeline: Only productive sequences were kept, with reads annotated to V, D and J genes according to IMGT and analyzed in immunoSEQ Analyzer. Clonality was calculated as one minus the Shannon entropy normalized by log2 of the number of productive unique sequences. For each patient and control, public and private clones were evaluated among the 100 most prevalent clones. Susac-specific clones were defined as absent from healthy and MS cohorts, over a thousand published viral clones and other ImmuneACCESS disease sequences. TCRdb reprocessed the public reads (quality trimming at Q25 with fastp, clone calling with MiXCR) and kept in-frame beta chains. Every distinct CDR3 protein forms one entry, paired with its most common genes and DNA. The authors' filters were not applied to this entry. The sample includes a few hundred thousand distinct CDR3 sequences, with approximately 91% observed a single time. The top ten clones comprise less than 0.2% of the sample.

The sequence was obtained from a human donor with multiple sclerosis. The sequenced sample was CD8+ T cells from PBMCs. The V gene is TRBV27 and the J gene is TRBJ1-2; perhaps TRBD1 is the D gene, with 5 bases matching. CDR3 region: CASSSLQGNYGYTF. The sequence in DNA is TGTGCCAGCAGTTCGCTGCAGGGCAACTATGGCTACACCTTC.